What follows are 12 T cell receptor beta chains derived from one specimen sequenced in a study of T cell repertoires in cytomegalovirus infection. MiXCR, applied by TCRdb to the reads, yields one record per CDR3 protein. The top ten hold approximately 18% of the sample, which has hundreds of thousands of distinct CDR3 sequences, about 30% seen once. Their antigens are not known. Sequencing used cultured PBMCs, obtained from culture after CMV antigen stimulation. The receptors were sampled from a human donor in good health (CMV status not recorded). Some clones in this sample may be carry-over from other donors' samples.

This rearrangement joins TRBV11-2 to TRBJ2-6, with D uncertain. Germline V gives CDR1 SGHAT, CDR2 FQNNGV. V was clipped by 1 base and J by 4 bases, with 8 bases between them. The CDR3 spans 15 residues. CDR3 in amino acids: CASSLVVAGANVLTF. For the CDR3, the DNA is TGTGCCAGCAGCTTAGTCGTGGCGGGGGCCAACGTCCTGACTTTC.

This chain connects TRBV20-1 to TRBJ2-1, with D maybe TRBD2 (6 bases). There are 14 residues in the CDR3. CDR1 and CDR2 from the germline V gene are DFQATT and SNEGSKA (reference sequence). The germline V and J ends were trimmed by 4 bases and 5 bases, with 15 bases remaining between them. For the CDR3, the DNA is TGCAGTGCTATGACTAGGTTTCGTGACAATGAGCAGTTCTTC. Its translation is CSAMTRFRDNEQFF.

A few counts support this clonotype. In DNA, the CDR3 is TGTGCCAGCAGCTTGGGGCCGGGACAGGCATCGAATGAGCAGTTCTTC. Protein product: CASSLGPGQASNEQFF. The V gene is TRBV5-4, the J gene TRBJ2-1; 8 nucleotides line up with TRBD1. J lost 7 bases, V lost 0 bases, and 9 bases had no gene match. Germline values: CDR1 SGHNT, CDR2 YYREEE (reference sequence). CDR3 size: 16 residues.

The chain combines TRBV27 with TRBJ2-7, with 9 bases identical to TRBD1. Germline assignment: CDR1 MNHEY and CDR2 SMNVEV (reference sequence). This CDR3 contains 21 residues. The V gene end was trimmed by 4 bases and the J gene end by 4 bases; junction bases not matched to a gene: 26. The CDR3 DNA follows: TGTGCCAGCAGTTCCACCCCTGGACAGGGGCCCGTACCCGGGCAAATGTACGAGCAGTACTTC. Residues: CASSSTPGQGPVPGQMYEQYF.

DNA for the CDR3: TGTGCCAGCAGTCTAGGGGTGGTAGCGCGAAGCACAGATACGCAGTATTTT. Amino acids: CASSLGVVARSTDTQYF. This sequence joins TRBV28 and TRBJ2-3; the D gene could be TRBD1 or TRBD2 (5 bases each). The germline gives CDR1 MDHEN, CDR2 SYDVKM. Trimming stripped 5 bases from V and 0 bases from J, with 18 bases between. The CDR3 contains 17 residues.

CDR3 sequence: CASSLIHSTDTQYF. CDR3 nucleotides: TGTGCCAGCAGCTTGATACACAGCACAGATACGCAGTATTTT. J is TRBJ2-3 and V is TRBV5-6; D unclear. The CDR3 is 14 residues long. Germline lookup yields CDR1 SGHDT and CDR2 YYEEEE. Trimming took 1 base from V and 0 from J, leaving 6 bases between them.

This chain's CDR3 is CASSADRGPQTTHPQHF. CDR3 DNA sequence: TGTGCCAGCAGTGCTGACAGGGGGCCCCAGACTACCCACCCCCAGCATTTT. This chain uses TRBV6-6 with TRBJ1-5; 10 bases align to TRBD1. The CDR3 runs 17 residues. V was pared by 5 bases and J by 10 bases, with 17 bases of the junction left unmatched. Germline CDR1 MNHNY, CDR2 SVGAGI (reference sequence).

This sequence joins TRBV6-1 and TRBJ1-5; unclear D gene. The germline gives CDR1 MNHNS, CDR2 SASEGT. Trimming stripped 0 bases from V and 7 bases from J, with 13 bases between. This CDR3 region has 15 residues. This CDR3 reads CASSEARAVEQPQHF. For the CDR3, the DNA is TGTGCCAGCAGTGAAGCTAGGGCGGTTGAGCAGCCCCAGCATTTT.

This rearrangement joins TRBV4-1 to TRBJ2-1; D is possibly TRBD2 (5 bases). The CDR3 extends over 14 amino acids. The ends were cut back, 4 bases at V and 8 bases at J, with 15 bases in the middle. Germline CDR1 reads MGHRA; CDR2 reads YSYEKL. The CDR3 DNA sequence: TGCGCCAGCAGCCGAACGACGGGGTTATATGAGCAGTTCTTC. Amino acids: CASSRTTGLYEQFF.

V usage is TRBV20-1 and J usage is TRBJ1-5, with D perhaps matching TRBD1 (6 bases). CDR3 length: 15 amino acids. Trimming took off 0 bases at V and 2 bases at J, with 11 bases between the two ends. CDR1 and CDR2 from the germline V gene are DFQATT and SNEGSKA (reference sequence). The CDR3 reads CSAREGGMRNQPQHF. CDR3 bases: TGCAGTGCTAGAGAAGGGGGAATGCGCAATCAGCCCCAGCATTTT.

This clonotype was picked up one time. The chain links TRBV20-1 to TRBJ2-7; D gene unclear. Germline lookup yields CDR1 DFQATT and CDR2 SNEGSKA (reference sequence). V was pared by 3 bases and J by 0 bases, with 6 bases between. This CDR3 contains 12 residues. The chain's CDR3 is CSASQTSYEQYF. CDR3 sequence (DNA): TGCAGTGCTAGTCAGACCTCCTACGAGCAGTACTTC.

V gene TRBV7-2 combines with J gene TRBJ2-6; D is unresolved. Germline V gene data show CDR1 as SGHTA and CDR2 as FQGNSA. The CDR3 contains 15 residues. V was clipped by 3 bases and J by 0 bases, with 6 bases between them. The CDR3 protein is CASSLYFSGANVLTF. The CDR3 DNA reads as TGTGCCAGCAGCTTGTATTTCTCTGGGGCCAACGTCCTGACTTTC.